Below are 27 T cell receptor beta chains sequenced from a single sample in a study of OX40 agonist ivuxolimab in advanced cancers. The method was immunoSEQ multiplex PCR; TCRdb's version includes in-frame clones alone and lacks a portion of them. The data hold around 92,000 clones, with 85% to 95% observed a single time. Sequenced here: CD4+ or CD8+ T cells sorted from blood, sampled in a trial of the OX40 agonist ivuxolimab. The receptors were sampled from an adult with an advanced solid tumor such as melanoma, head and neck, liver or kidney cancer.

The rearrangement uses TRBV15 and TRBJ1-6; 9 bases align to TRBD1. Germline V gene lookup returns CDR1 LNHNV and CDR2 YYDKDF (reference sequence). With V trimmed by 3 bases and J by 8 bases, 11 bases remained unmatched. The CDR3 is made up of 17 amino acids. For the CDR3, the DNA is TGTGCCACCAGCAGGGGACAGGGATCCGGTGTGTATTCACCCCTCCACTTT. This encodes CATSRGQGSGVYSPLHF.

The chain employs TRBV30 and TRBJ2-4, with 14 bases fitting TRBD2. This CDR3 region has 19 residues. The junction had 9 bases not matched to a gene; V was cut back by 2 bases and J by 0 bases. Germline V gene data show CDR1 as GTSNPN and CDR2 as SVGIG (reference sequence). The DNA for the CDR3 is TGTGCCTGGAGTAGTCCGACTAGCGGGAGGGGGACAGCCAAAAACATTCAGTACTTC. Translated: CAWSSPTSGRGTAKNIQYF.

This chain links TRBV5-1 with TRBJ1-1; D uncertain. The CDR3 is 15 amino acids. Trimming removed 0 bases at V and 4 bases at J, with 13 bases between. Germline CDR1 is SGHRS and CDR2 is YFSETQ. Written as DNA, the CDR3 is TGCGCCAGCAGCTTGGCGGCAGTGGGGTTCACTGAAGCTTTCTTT. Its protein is CASSLAAVGFTEAFF.

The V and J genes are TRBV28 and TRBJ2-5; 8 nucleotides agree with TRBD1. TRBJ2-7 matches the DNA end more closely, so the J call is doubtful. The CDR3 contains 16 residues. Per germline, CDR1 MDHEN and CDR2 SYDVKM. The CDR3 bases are TGTGCCAGCAGTTTATTATCAGGGGGCCTCGTCTACGAGCAGTACTTC. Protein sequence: CASSLLSGGLVYEQYF.

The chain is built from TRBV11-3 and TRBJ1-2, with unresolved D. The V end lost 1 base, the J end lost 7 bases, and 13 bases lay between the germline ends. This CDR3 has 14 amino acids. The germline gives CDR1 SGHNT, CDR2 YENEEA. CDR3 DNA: TGTGCCAGCAGCTTAGGGTCCGGGGTAGGTGGCTACACCTTC. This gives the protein CASSLGSGVGGYTF.

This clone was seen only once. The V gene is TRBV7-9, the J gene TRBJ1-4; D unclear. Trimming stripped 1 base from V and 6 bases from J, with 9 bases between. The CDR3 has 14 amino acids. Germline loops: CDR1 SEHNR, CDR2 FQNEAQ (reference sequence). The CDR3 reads CASSLGLGDEKLFF. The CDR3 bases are TGTGCCAGCAGCTTAGGTCTTGGGGATGAAAAACTGTTTTTT. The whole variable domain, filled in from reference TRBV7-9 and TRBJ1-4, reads DTGVSQNPRHKITKRGQNVTFRCDPISEHNRLYWYRQTLGQGPEFLTYFQNEAQLEKSRLLSDRFSAERPKGSFSTLEIQRTEQGDSAMYLCASSLGLGDEKLFFGSGTQLSVL.

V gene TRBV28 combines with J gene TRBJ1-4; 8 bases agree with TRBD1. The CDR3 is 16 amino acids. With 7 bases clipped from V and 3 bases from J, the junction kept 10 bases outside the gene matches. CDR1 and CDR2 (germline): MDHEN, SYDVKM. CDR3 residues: CASTRGATGANEKLFF. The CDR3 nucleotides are TGTGCCAGCACCCGGGGGGCGACAGGGGCTAATGAAAAACTGTTTTTT.

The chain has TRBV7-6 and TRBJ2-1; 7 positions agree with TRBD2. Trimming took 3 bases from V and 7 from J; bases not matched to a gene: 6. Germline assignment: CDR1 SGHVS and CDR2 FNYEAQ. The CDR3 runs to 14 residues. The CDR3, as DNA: TGTGCCAGCAGCTTCGCGGGAGACGCTAATGAGCAGTTCTTC. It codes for CASSFAGDANEQFF.

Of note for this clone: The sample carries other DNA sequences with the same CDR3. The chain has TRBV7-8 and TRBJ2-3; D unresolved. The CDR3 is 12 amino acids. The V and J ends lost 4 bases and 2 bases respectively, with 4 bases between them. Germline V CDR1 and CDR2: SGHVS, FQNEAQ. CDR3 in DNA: TGTGCCAGCAGCTCTTACACAGATACGCAGTATTTT. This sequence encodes CASSSYTDTQYF.

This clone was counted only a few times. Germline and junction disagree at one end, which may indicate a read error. This CDR3 reads CAWIGKGAAGVF. Here the CDR3 DNA reads TGTGCCTGGATCGGGAAAGGGGCAGCCGGAGTCTTT. This chain connects TRBV30 to TRBJ1-1; TRBD1 might be the D (5 bases). The CDR3 totals 12 residues. Germline V gene data show CDR1 as GTSNPN and CDR2 as SVGIG (reference sequence).

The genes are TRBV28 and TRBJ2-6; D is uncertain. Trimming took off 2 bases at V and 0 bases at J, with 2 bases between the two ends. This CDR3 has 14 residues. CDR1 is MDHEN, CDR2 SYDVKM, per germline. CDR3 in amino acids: CASSLHSGANVLTF. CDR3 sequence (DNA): TGTGCCAGCAGTTTACACTCTGGGGCCAACGTCCTGACTTTC.

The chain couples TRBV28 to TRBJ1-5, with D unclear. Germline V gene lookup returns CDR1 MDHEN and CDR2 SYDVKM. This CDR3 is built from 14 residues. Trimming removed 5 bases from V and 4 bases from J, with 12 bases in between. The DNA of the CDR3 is TGTGCCAGCAGTGCTGGGCAATTGAATCAGCCCCAGCATTTT. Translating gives CASSAGQLNQPQHF.

CDR3 coding DNA: TGTGCCTGCGGGAGGAGGGACAGACCGCAGTATTTT. Translating it yields CACGRRDRPQYF. The gene calls are TRBV30 and TRBJ2-3; D is tentatively TRBD1 or TRBD2 (7 bases each). This CDR3 is built from 12 residues. The germline V gene encodes CDR1 GTSNPN and CDR2 SVGIG (reference sequence). Trimming pared 6 bases from V and 10 bases from J, leaving 17 bases between.

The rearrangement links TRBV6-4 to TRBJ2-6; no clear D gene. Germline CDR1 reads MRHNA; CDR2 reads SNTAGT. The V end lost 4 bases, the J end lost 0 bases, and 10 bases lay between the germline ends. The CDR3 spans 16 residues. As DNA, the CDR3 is TGTGCCAGCAGTGCCGGCGATTCCTCTGGGGCCAACGTCCTGACTTTC. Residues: CASSAGDSSGANVLTF.

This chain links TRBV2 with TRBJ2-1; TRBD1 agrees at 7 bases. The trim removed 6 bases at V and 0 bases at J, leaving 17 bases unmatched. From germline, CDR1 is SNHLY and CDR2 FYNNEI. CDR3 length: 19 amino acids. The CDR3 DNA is TGTGCCAGCAGCACCATACCCGGGACAGTTCGAAGCTCCTACAATGAGCAGTTCTTC. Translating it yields CASSTIPGTVRSSYNEQFF.

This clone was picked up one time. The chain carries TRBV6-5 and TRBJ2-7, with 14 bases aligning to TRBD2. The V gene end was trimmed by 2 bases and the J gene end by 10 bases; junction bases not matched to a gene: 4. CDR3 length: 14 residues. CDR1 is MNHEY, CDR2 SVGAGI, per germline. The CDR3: CASSYPGLAGAQYV. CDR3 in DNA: TGTGCCAGCAGTTACCCGGGACTAGCGGGAGCTCAGTACGTC.

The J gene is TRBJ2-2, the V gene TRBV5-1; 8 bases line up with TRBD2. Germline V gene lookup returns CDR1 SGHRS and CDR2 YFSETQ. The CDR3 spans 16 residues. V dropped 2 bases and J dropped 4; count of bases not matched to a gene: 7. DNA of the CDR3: TGCGCCAGCAGCTTATTGACTAGCGAAGGCACCGGGGAGCTGTTTTTT. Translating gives CASSLLTSEGTGELFF. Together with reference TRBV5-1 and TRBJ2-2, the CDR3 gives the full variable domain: KAGVTQTPRYLIKTRGQQVTLSCSPISGHRSVSWYQQTPGQGLQFLFEYFSETQRNKGNFPGRFSGRQFSNSRSEMNVSTLELGDSALYLCASSLLTSEGTGELFFGEGSRLTVL.

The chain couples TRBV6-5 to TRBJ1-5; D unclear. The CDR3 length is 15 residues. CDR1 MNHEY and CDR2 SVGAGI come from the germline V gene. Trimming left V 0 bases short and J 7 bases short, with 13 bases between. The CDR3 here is CASSYSAGILQPQHF. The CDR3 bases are TGTGCCAGCAGTTACTCAGCGGGGATTTTGCAGCCCCAGCATTTT.

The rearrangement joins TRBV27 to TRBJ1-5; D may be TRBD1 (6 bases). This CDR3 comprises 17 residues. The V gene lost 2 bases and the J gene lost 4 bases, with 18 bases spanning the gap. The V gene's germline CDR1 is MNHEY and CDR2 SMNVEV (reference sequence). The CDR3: CASSLQPRGGRNQPQHF. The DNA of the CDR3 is TGTGCCAGCAGTTTACAGCCCCGAGGGGGAAGAAATCAGCCCCAGCATTTT.

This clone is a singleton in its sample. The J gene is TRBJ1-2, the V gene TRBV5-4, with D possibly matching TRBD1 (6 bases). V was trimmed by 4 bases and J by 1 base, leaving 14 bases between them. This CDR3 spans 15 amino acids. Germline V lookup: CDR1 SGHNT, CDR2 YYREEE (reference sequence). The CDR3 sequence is CASSLRDILNYGYTF. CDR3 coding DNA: TGTGCCAGCAGCCTCCGGGACATCCTTAACTATGGCTACACCTTC.

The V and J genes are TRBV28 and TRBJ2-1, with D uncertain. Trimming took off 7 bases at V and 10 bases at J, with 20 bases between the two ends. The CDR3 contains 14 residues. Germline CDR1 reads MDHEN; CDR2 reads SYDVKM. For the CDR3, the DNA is TGTGCCAGCACCCTTTATAGTGGCATTCCCGAGCAGTTCTTC. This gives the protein CASTLYSGIPEQFF.

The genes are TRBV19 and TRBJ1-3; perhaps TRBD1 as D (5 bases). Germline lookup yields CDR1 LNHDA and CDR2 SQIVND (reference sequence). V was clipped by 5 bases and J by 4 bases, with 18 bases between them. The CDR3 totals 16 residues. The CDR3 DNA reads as TGTGCCAGTAGTCGTCAAATAGGGGTAGCCGGAAACACCATATATTTT. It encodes CASSRQIGVAGNTIYF.

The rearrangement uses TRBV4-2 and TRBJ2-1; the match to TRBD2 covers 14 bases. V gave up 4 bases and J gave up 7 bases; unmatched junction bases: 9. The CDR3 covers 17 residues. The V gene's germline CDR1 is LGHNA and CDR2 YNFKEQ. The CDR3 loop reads CASSREYRTSGRNEQFF. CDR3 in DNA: TGTGCCAGCAGCCGTGAGTATAGGACTAGCGGGAGGAATGAGCAGTTCTTC.

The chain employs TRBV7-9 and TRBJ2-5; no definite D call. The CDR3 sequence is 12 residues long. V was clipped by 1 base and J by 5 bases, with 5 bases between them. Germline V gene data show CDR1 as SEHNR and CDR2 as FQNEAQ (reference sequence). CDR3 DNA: TGTGCCAGCAGCTTAGGGGTGGAGACCCAGTACTTC. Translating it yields CASSLGVETQYF.

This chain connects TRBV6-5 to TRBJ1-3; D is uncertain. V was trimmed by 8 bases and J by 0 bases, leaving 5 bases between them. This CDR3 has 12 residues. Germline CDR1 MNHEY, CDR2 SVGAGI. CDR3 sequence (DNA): TGTGCCAGCTTTAGCTCTGGAAACACCATATATTTT. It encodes CASFSSGNTIYF.

CDR3 amino acids: CASSPFTGLDQPQHF. CDR3 nucleotides: TGTGCCAGCTCACCATTCACAGGCTTAGATCAGCCCCAGCATTTT. This chain connects TRBV18 to TRBJ1-5; possibly TRBD1 for D (5 bases). The V gene lost 2 bases and the J gene lost 5 bases, with 13 bases spanning the gap. CDR1 is KGHSH and CDR2 is LQKENI in the germline V gene. This CDR3 has 15 amino acids.

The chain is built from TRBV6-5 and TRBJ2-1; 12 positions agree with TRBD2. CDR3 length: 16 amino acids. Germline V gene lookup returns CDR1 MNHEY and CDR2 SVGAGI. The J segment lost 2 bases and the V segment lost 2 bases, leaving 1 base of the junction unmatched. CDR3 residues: CASSYGTSGPYNEQFF. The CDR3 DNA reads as TGTGCCAGCAGTTACGGGACTAGCGGGCCCTACAATGAGCAGTTCTTC.